This is a list of T cell receptor beta chains from one sample in a study of T cell repertoires in cytomegalovirus infection. Using its own MiXCR run on the reads, TCRdb lists one record per CDR3 protein. The sample gives about 450,000 distinct CDR3 sequences, approximately 32% of which show up once; approximately 13% is in the top ten. Sequencing was done on a sample of PBMCs. The receptors were sampled from a human donor in good health (CMV status not recorded). Some clones in this sample may be carry-over from other donors' samples. Both conserved end residues are part of each CDR3. D genes are given only for firm matches. Size values are once, few and many counts, or a class for expanded clones, and some rows have none.

v_gene	d_gene	j_gene	abundance	CDR3aa	CDR3nt
TRBV7-8	NA	TRBJ2-2	many	CASSSGLGEGTGELFF	TGTGCCAGCAGCTCAGGGCTGGGGGAAGGCACCGGGGAGCTGTTTTTT
TRBV6-1	NA	TRBJ1-2	NA	CASRPRGGYTF	TGTGCCAGCAGACCCCGGGGCGGCTACACCTTC
TRBV11-2	NA	TRBJ2-1	NA	CASSSSGVGYNEQFF	TGTGCCAGCAGTTCGTCCGGGGTCGGGTACAATGAGCAGTTCTTC
TRBV6-5	TRBD2	TRBJ2-1	few	CASTLAGANEQFF	TGTGCCAGCACCCTAGCGGGGGCAAATGAGCAGTTCTTC
TRBV7-2	NA	TRBJ1-3	many	CASSEDRRSGNTIYF	TGTGCCAGCAGCGAGGACAGACGCTCTGGAAACACCATATATTTT
TRBV7-8	TRBD2	TRBJ2-5	few	CASSPRRAGGQETQYF	TGTGCCAGCAGCCCCCGCCGAGCGGGGGGACAAGAGACCCAGTACTTC
TRBV11-1	TRBD1	TRBJ2-7	NA	CASSPRGQPLEQYF	TGTGCCAGCAGCCCCCGGGGACAGCCCCTCGAGCAGTACTTC
TRBV6-5	NA	TRBJ1-2	many	CASSPDDVFGGRSYGYTF	TGTGCCAGCAGTCCCGACGATGTCTTTGGGGGAAGGTCCTATGGCTACACCTTC
TRBV14	TRBD1	TRBJ2-1	NA	CASSHGQGTYNEQFF	TGTGCCAGCAGCCACGGACAGGGGACCTACAATGAGCAGTTCTTC
TRBV6-5	TRBD2	TRBJ2-1	NA	CSSSYSSGEQFF	TGTTCCAGCAGTTACTCTAGCGGTGAGCAGTTCTTC
TRBV6-5	TRBD1	TRBJ1-4	NA	CASRTGTGRGFGEKLFF	TGTGCCAGCAGGACCGGGACAGGGAGGGGGTTTGGCGAAAAACTGTTTTTT
TRBV6-2/TRBV6-3	TRBD1	TRBJ2-5	few	CASSYSRQGYTKTQYF	TGTGCCAGCAGTTACTCCAGACAGGGGTATACGAAGACCCAGTACTTC
TRBV12-3/TRBV12-4	NA	TRBJ2-7	NA	CASSSGGVGEQYF	TGTGCCAGCAGTTCCGGTGGGGTGGGCGAGCAGTACTTC
TRBV29-1	NA	TRBJ1-1	few	CSSMAGGSEAFF	TGCAGCTCCATGGCGGGAGGGTCTGAAGCTTTCTTT
TRBV7-2	TRBD1	TRBJ2-2	many	CASRFYRGRVAGELFF	TGTGCCAGCAGATTTTACAGGGGGCGCGTCGCCGGGGAGCTGTTTTTT
TRBV4-1	NA	TRBJ1-1	NA	CASSHYVGNTEAFF	TGCGCCAGCTCCCACTACGTAGGGAACACTGAAGCTTTCTTT
TRBV7-2	TRBD1	TRBJ2-7	many	CASSGDRESREQYF	TGTGCCAGCAGTGGGGACAGGGAGTCAAGAGAGCAGTACTTC
TRBV7-2	TRBD2	TRBJ2-1	many	CASSLALRGGYNEQFF	TGTGCCAGCAGCTTAGCCCTACGCGGGGGTTACAATGAGCAGTTCTTC
TRBV7-2	NA	TRBJ1-1	NA	CASRPIAEAFF	TGTGCCAGCAGACCAATAGCTGAAGCTTTCTTT
TRBV2	NA	TRBJ1-4	few	CASSTVGQANEKLFF	TGTGCCAGCAGTACAGTGGGCCAGGCAAATGAAAAACTGTTTTTT
TRBV5-6	NA	TRBJ1-1	NA	CASRGQGSTEAFF	TGTGCCAGCAGGGGCCAGGGAAGCACTGAAGCTTTCTTT
TRBV7-9	TRBD2	TRBJ2-2	NA	CASSLGLAGRNTGELFF	TGTGCCAGCAGCTTGGGACTAGCGGGGAGGAACACCGGGGAGCTGTTTTTT
TRBV7-2	NA	TRBJ2-6	many	CASSFSGANVLTF	TGTGCCAGCAGCTTCTCTGGGGCCAACGTCCTGACTTTC
TRBV12-3/TRBV12-4	NA	TRBJ1-3	NA	CASTPRFSGNTIYF	TGTGCCAGCACACCCCGGTTCTCTGGAAACACCATATATTTT
TRBV20-1	TRBD1	TRBJ1-2	NA	CSAELRGGNYGYTF	TGCAGTGCCGAACTCAGGGGGGGAAACTATGGCTACACCTTC
TRBV12-3/TRBV12-4	NA	TRBJ1-1	NA	CATIPIHANTEAFF	TGTGCCACCATCCCTATACACGCGAACACTGAAGCTTTCTTT
TRBV7-9	TRBD1	TRBJ2-3	few	CASSFPRPGTGWLALRTDTQYF	TGTGCCAGCAGCTTCCCTAGGCCCGGGACAGGCTGGCTAGCGCTACGCACAGATACGCAGTATTTT
TRBV28	TRBD1	TRBJ1-5	few	CASSPWTGFGQDQPQHF	TGTGCCAGCAGTCCGTGGACAGGGTTCGGACAAGATCAGCCCCAGCATTTT
TRBV19	NA	TRBJ2-1	many	CASSSGGTDEQFF	TGTGCCAGTAGTTCCGGGGGCACGGATGAGCAGTTCTTC
TRBV6-1	NA	TRBJ1-2	few	CASSEAGGYTF	TGTGCCAGCAGTGAAGCGGGTGGCTACACCTTC
TRBV20-1	TRBD2	TRBJ2-3	few	CSAEGLGGADTQYF	TGCAGTGCTGAGGGACTAGGGGGTGCAGATACGCAGTATTTT
TRBV5-1	TRBD1	TRBJ1-1	few	CASAQGAKTEAFF	TGCGCCAGCGCCCAGGGGGCGAAAACTGAAGCTTTCTTT
TRBV10-2	TRBD2	TRBJ2-1	many	CASSAGTSRNEQFF	TGCGCCAGCAGTGCGGGGACTAGTCGCAATGAGCAGTTCTTC
TRBV5-4	NA	TRBJ1-4	few	CASSLAGGLNEKLFF	TGTGCCAGCAGCTTGGCGGGGGGGCTTAATGAAAAACTGTTTTTT
TRBV12-3/TRBV12-4	TRBD2	TRBJ2-4	few	CASSYLSGGAGKNIQYF	TGTGCCAGCAGTTACCTCAGCGGGGGGGCAGGCAAAAACATTCAGTACTTC
TRBV4-2	NA	TRBJ1-1	NA	CASSQDEGMNTEAFF	TGTGCCAGCAGCCAAGATGAGGGGATGAACACTGAAGCTTTCTTT
TRBV27	NA	TRBJ2-5	NA	CASSLGYGLQETQYF	TGTGCCAGCAGTTTAGGGTACGGCCTTCAAGAGACCCAGTACTTC
TRBV27	NA	TRBJ2-7	few	CASSFSPKVAPAF	TGTGCCAGCAGTTTCTCCCCGAAGGTAGCGCCTGCCTTC
TRBV30	TRBD2	TRBJ2-1	NA	CAWSLGLYNEQFF	TGTGCCTGGAGTTTGGGACTATACAATGAGCAGTTCTTC
TRBV11-2	TRBD2	TRBJ2-3	few	CASSLRDLAGGRVGTQYF	TGTGCCAGCAGCTTAAGGGATCTAGCGGGGGGGAGGGTCGGTACGCAGTATTTT
TRBV19	TRBD1	TRBJ1-1	NA	CASTPPDRETEAFF	TGTGCCAGTACACCCCCGGACAGGGAGACTGAAGCTTTCTTT
TRBV14	NA	TRBJ1-2	NA	CASSQDSFYGYTF	TGTGCCAGCAGCCAGGACAGCTTCTATGGCTACACCTTC
TRBV12-5	NA	TRBJ2-2	NA	CASGLVLSWQGFTGELFF	TGTGCTAGTGGTTTGGTACTTAGCTGGCAGGGTTTTACCGGGGAGCTGTTTTTT
TRBV19	TRBD2	TRBJ2-1	many	CATQRGDSYNEQFF	TGTGCCACCCAACGGGGGGACTCCTACAATGAGCAGTTCTTC
TRBV18	TRBD1	TRBJ1-2	NA	CASSPDRDNGYTF	TGTGCCAGCTCACCAGACAGGGATAATGGCTACACCTTC
TRBV5-6	NA	TRBJ1-2	few	CASSFLLAENGYTF	TGTGCCAGCAGCTTTCTCTTGGCGGAGAATGGCTACACCTTC
TRBV19	TRBD2	TRBJ2-2	NA	CASSRTAGGPTGELFF	TGTGCCAGTAGCCGGACCGCGGGGGGGCCCACCGGGGAGCTGTTTTTT
TRBV6-5	TRBD2	TRBJ2-7	NA	CASSSPAGPYEQYF	TGTGCCAGCAGTTCCCCAGCGGGACCCTACGAGCAGTACTTC
TRBV20-1	NA	TRBJ2-7	NA	CSAATKGVEQYF	TGCAGTGCTGCAACGAAGGGGGTCGAGCAGTACTTC
TRBV7-8	TRBD1	TRBJ2-1	many	CASSLAKDRLNEQFF	TGTGCCAGCAGCTTAGCGAAGGACAGGTTGAATGAGCAGTTCTTC
TRBV7-2	TRBD2	TRBJ2-3	few	CASSLLVSGGLDTQYF	TGTGCCAGCAGCTTACTGGTTAGCGGGGGGCTAGATACGCAGTATTTT
TRBV29-1	NA	TRBJ2-1	NA	CSVDGLRDEQFF	TGCAGCGTTGACGGCTTACGGGATGAGCAGTTCTTC
TRBV4-3	NA	TRBJ1-6	few	CASSQEAVAANSPLHF	TGCGCCAGCAGCCAAGAAGCTGTGGCAGCGAATTCACCCCTCCACTTT
TRBV11-2	TRBD1	TRBJ2-7	few	CASSLILGQGGYEQYF	TGTGCCAGCAGCTTAATTTTGGGACAGGGCGGTTACGAGCAGTACTTC
TRBV3-1	NA	TRBJ1-2	few	CASSQDLGGLKDGYTF	TGTGCCAGCAGCCAAGATCTGGGAGGGTTAAAGGATGGCTACACCTTC